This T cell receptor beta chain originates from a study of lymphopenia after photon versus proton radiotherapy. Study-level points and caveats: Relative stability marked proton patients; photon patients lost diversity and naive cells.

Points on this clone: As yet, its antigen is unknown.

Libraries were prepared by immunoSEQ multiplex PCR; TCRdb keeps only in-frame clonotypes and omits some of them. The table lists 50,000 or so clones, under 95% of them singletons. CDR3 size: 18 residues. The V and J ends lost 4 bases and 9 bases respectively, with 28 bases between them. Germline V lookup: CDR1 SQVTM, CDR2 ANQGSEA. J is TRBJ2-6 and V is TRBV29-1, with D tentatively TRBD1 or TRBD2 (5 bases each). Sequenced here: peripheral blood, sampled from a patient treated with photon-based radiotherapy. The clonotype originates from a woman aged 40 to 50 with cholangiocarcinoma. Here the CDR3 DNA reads TGCAGCGTTGTAGGTTGGGTACAGCCCCAGGGAGATGGCAACGTCCTGACTTTC. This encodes CSVVGWVQPQGDGNVLTF.